Listed below are T cell receptor beta chains from one sample, sequenced in a study of T cells after yellow fever vaccination. TCRdb re-analysed the 5' RACE reads in MiXCR, keeping a single row per CDR3 protein. The sample records a few hundred thousand distinct CDR3 sequences, more than 3.5% being singletons. Here the sequenced sample was PBMCs, taken 15 days after the yellow fever booster vaccination. The receptor source for this set is a man in his late teens or twenties who received the YFV17D yellow fever vaccine. The CDR3 runs from the conserved cysteine through the conserved F or W.

>TRBV4-2|TRBJ2-2
CASSQLSGVPGELFF
>TRBV27|TRBJ1-2
CASSPAGGWYTF
>TRBV28|TRBJ2-5
CASSPGGAETQYF
>TRBV10-2|TRBJ2-7
CASSGSRDTASYEQYF
>TRBV5-4|TRBJ2-5
CASSPRPGDPPGTQYF
>TRBV5-6|TRBJ2-5
CASSPRRQGGETQYF
>TRBV4-3|TRBJ2-2
CASSQAPEVLSGGANTGELFF
>TRBV5-4|TRBJ2-1
CASSDPGTGDNEQFF
>TRBV20-1|TRBJ2-5
CSARDQGQETQYF
>TRBV20-1|TRBJ2-3
CSARDPLADTQYF
>TRBV20-1|TRBJ2-5
CSASETQETQYF
>TRBV20-1|TRBJ2-5
CSARDLQLRETQYF
>TRBV7-2|TRBJ1-2
CASSFTAGGYGYTF
>TRBV2|TRBJ1-6
CASRLTGTGRGSPLHF
>TRBV27|TRBJ2-1
CASSFTTATGNEQFF
>TRBV7-3|TRBJ2-1
CASSPGTGNNEQFF
>TRBV16|TRBJ1-3
CASSQSRPSGNTIYF
>TRBV30|TRBJ2-4
CAWSGALGDIQYF
>TRBV3-1|TRBJ2-1
CASSPSGVYNEQFF
>TRBV4-1|TRBJ2-2
CASSLRYNTGELFF
>TRBV30|TRBJ1-1
CAWSPLDRLNTEAFF
>TRBV3-1|TRBJ2-5
CASSHPGGGGAGETQYF
>TRBV7-8|TRBJ1-2
CASSPDRGDIYGYTF
>TRBV7-2|TRBJ2-2
CASSQLAGARTGELFF
>TRBV20-1|TRBJ1-4
CSAAPPGAGEKLFF
>TRBV7-2|TRBJ2-3
CASSLRPGLAGFYTDTQYF
>TRBV5-5|TRBJ2-5
CASSLSGSPTGQETQYF
>TRBV5-4|TRBJ2-1
CASSLWLSSYNEQFF
>TRBV18|TRBJ1-1
CASSPREGTEAFF
>TRBV9|TRBJ2-3
CASSAGPAPTDTQYF
>TRBV5-1|TRBJ2-4
CASSLGLRDSGGIQYF
>TRBV5-1|TRBJ2-6
CASSSTLGSGANVLTF
>TRBV12-3/TRBV12-4|TRBJ1-1
CASSPGTGPGTEAFF
>TRBV25-1|TRBJ2-1
CASSEGLSSYNEQFF
>TRBV6-2/TRBV6-3|TRBJ2-6
CASSLGTGGANVLTF
>TRBV5-1|TRBJ2-3
CASSRSGGQDTQYF
>TRBV12-3/TRBV12-4|TRBJ1-4
CASRQGQGAFAKLFF
>TRBV24-1|TRBJ2-3
CATSDPLRTSGDADTQYF
>TRBV14|TRBJ2-2
CASSLKQGATRTGELFF
>TRBV5-5|TRBJ2-6
CASSVYGANVLTF
>TRBV7-2|TRBJ2-7
CASSYRQGAYF
>TRBV29-1|TRBJ1-5
CSVSGQRNQPQHF
>TRBV19|TRBJ2-1
CASQDGSSYNEQFF
>TRBV3-1|TRBJ2-4
CASSRAFTGGAGIQYF
>TRBV5-5|TRBJ1-2
CASTRGGTYGYTF
>TRBV18|TRBJ2-2
CASSISTGFAGELFF
>TRBV15|TRBJ2-1
CATSIEDRGHNEQFF
>TRBV24-1|TRBJ2-1
CATSGFGTSYNEQFF
>TRBV5-8|TRBJ2-3
CASSPGLAGVDTQYF
>TRBV5-1|TRBJ1-2
CASSLVANYGYTF
>TRBV7-2|TRBJ2-1
CASSLIEDNEQFF
>TRBV7-9|TRBJ1-4
CASRSQGANEKLFF
>TRBV12-5|TRBJ2-1
CASGLGIIPYNEQFF
>TRBV7-8|TRBJ2-5
CASSPRRVRGETQYF
>TRBV20-1|TRBJ2-1
CSARGGRGTYNEQFF
>TRBV9|TRBJ2-3
CASSAMTGGFGTDTQYF
>TRBV21-1|TRBJ2-2
CASSKGGSGLPNPTGELFF
>TRBV7-7|TRBJ2-4
CASSQQGGGKNIQYF
>TRBV7-2|TRBJ2-2
CASSFGWGPGELFF
>TRBV12-3/TRBV12-4|TRBJ1-2
CASSLFRKGSYGYTF